Below are 3 T cell receptor beta chains sequenced from a single sample in a study of cytomegalovirus exposure and HLA in healthy donors. Amplification used 60 Vbeta primers and 13 Jbeta primers. Sequenced by immunoSEQ multiplex PCR; TCRdb stores in-frame clones only, minus some. The table records over 150,000 clones, about 82% of them present only once. Sequencing input: PBMCs. The receptor source for this set is a male donor in good health and CMV-seronegative.

The rearrangement joins TRBV10-3 to TRBJ2-7, with 7 bases lining up with TRBD2. V lost 0 bases, J lost 5 bases, and 4 bases stayed unmatched. Germline loops: CDR1 ENHRY, CDR2 SYGVKD. There are 14 residues in the CDR3. CDR3 nucleotides: TGTGCCATCAGTGAGTCAGCGGGGCTCGACGAGCAGTACTTC. This sequence encodes CAISESAGLDEQYF.

This clone has more than one count but fewer than ten. The chain couples TRBV4-3 to TRBJ2-2, with D perhaps TRBD2 (6 bases). The V gene's germline CDR1 is LGHNA and CDR2 YSLEER. The ends were cut back, 1 base at V and 6 bases at J, with 18 bases in the middle. This CDR3 is 17 amino acids long. The CDR3 reads CASSQGARRVESGELFF. The CDR3 DNA reads as TGCGCCAGCAGCCAAGGGGCGAGGAGGGTAGAATCCGGGGAGCTGTTTTTT.

This clone has only a few counts. The genes are TRBV5-6 and TRBJ1-5, with 7 bases aligning to TRBD1. Germline CDR1 and CDR2: SGHDT and YYEEEE. The CDR3 loop spans 14 amino acids. The J segment lost 4 bases and the V segment lost 3 bases, leaving 4 bases of the junction unmatched. Here the CDR3 DNA reads TGTGCCAGCAGCTCCTTGACAGGGAATCAGCCCCAGCATTTT. Protein: CASSSLTGNQPQHF.